This T cell receptor beta chain was retrieved from a study of T cells in Graves' hyperthyroidism and ophthalmopathy. V lost 0 bases, J lost 6 bases, and 11 bases lay in between. The CDR3 length is 13 residues. The germline CDR1 and CDR2 sequences are DFQATT and SNEGSKA (reference sequence). Amplification yielded TCR beta CDR3 regions, with RNA transcripts as the source. During a first-round RT-PCR of the TCR CDR3, the HTBI primer set was used. Using its own MiXCR run on the multiplex PCR reads, TCRdb lists one record per CDR3 protein. There are 310,000 or so distinct CDR3 sequences in the sample; more than 15% occur only once, and roughly 53% lies in the top ten. Findings of the study overall: Most thyroid-expanded clonotypes above 0.001 were also found in blood. Separating ophthalmopathy from stable hyperthyroidism was achieved by a 13 V-J model.

Diagnosis rested on symptoms, serum thyroxine and TRAb, thyroid ultrasound, and orbital computed tomography. 10 ml of fresh peripheral blood supplied the PBMCs. This clonotype showed up many times. Its antigen is not identified. This chain joins TRBV20-1 and TRBJ1-2; a weak D match, TRBD1 (6 bases). The sample consisted of blood. The sequence derives from a woman aged 55-69 years with Graves' ophthalmopathy. CDR3 residues: CSARDRGRDGYTF. CDR3 sequence (DNA): TGCAGTGCTAGAGACAGGGGTCGAGATGGCTACACCTTC.